The 30 T cell receptor beta chains given below trace back to one sample, sequenced in a study of blood T cell repertoires in COVID-19. Data came from immunoSEQ multiplex PCR; TCRdb stores just in-frame clones and leaves some out. The repertoire has 250,000 to 300,000 clones, 70% to 90% of them found once; the top ten carry about 4%. Sequenced sample: peripheral blood. Receptors originate from a woman aged 40 to 50 with acute or convalescent COVID-19.

The chain employs TRBV19 and TRBJ1-5; D gene unclear. This CDR3 region has 14 residues. From germline, CDR1 is LNHDA and CDR2 SQIVND (reference sequence). Trimming pared 4 bases from V and 6 bases from J, leaving 13 bases between. In nucleotides, the CDR3 is TGTGCCAGTAGTAACGGAGGGAGGAGTCAGCCCCAGCATTTT. Protein product: CASSNGGRSQPQHF.

The chain links TRBV11-1 to TRBJ1-1; D gene unclear. The germline V gene encodes CDR1 SGHAT and CDR2 FQDESV (reference sequence). This CDR3 spans 15 amino acids. Trimming shortened V by 2 bases and J by 3 bases, and 13 bases separated the two germline ends. CDR3 sequence: CASSLSRVLDTEAFF. The CDR3 DNA sequence: TGTGCCAGCAGCTTATCACGGGTATTGGACACTGAAGCTTTCTTT. Complete variable domain (other parts from reference TRBV11-1 and TRBJ1-1): EAEVAQSPRYKITEKSQAVAFWCDPISGHATLYWYRQILGQGPELLVQFQDESVVDDSQLPKDRFSAERLKGVDSTLKIQPAELGDSAMYLCASSLSRVLDTEAFFGQGTRLTVV.

A few counts support this clone. CDR3 nucleotide sequence: TGTGCCACGAGGGGGTCCTACAATGAGCAGTTCTTC. Protein product: CATRGSYNEQFF. The chain links TRBV24-1 to TRBJ2-1; D might be TRBD1 (6 bases). Germline V lookup: CDR1 KGHDR, CDR2 SFDVKD. Trimming took off 10 bases at V and 1 base at J, with 7 bases between the two ends. This CDR3 spans 12 amino acids.

With regard to this clone: The same CDR3 also results from other DNA sequences found in this sample. V and J are TRBV20-1 and TRBJ1-2, with 7 bases matching TRBD1. Per germline, CDR1 DFQATT and CDR2 SNEGSKA (reference sequence). Trimming at V came to 8 bases and at J to 2 bases, leaving 2 bases not matched to a gene. CDR3 length equals 11 residues. CDR3 bases: TGCAGTACACAGGGGAACTATGGCTACACCTTC. Protein product: CSTQGNYGYTF.

A single count supports this clone. The chain links TRBV15 to TRBJ1-3; 9 positions match TRBD1. The V gene's germline CDR1 is LNHNV and CDR2 YYDKDF (reference sequence). CDR3 length: 20 amino acids. V dropped 0 bases and J dropped 3; count of bases not matched to a gene: 15. CDR3 sequence reads: CATSRDLLGQGLFFGNTIYF. In DNA, the CDR3 is TGTGCCACCAGCAGAGATCTGTTGGGACAGGGTTTGTTTTTTGGAAACACCATATATTTT.

V and J are TRBV4-1 and TRBJ1-1; a weak D match, TRBD1 (6 bases). The germline CDR1 and CDR2 sequences are MGHRA and YSYEKL. Trimming shortened V by 4 bases and J by 3 bases, and 18 bases separated the two germline ends. This CDR3 contains 16 residues. The CDR3 loop reads CASSPTYHGGHTEAFF. The CDR3 region has the DNA TGCGCCAGCAGCCCGACTTACCATGGGGGCCACACTGAAGCTTTCTTT.

A remark on this clone: This specimen includes other DNA sequences encoding the same CDR3. The rearrangement joins TRBV9 to TRBJ2-1, with 10 bases identical to TRBD2. The J segment lost 6 bases and the V segment lost 0 bases, leaving 6 bases of the junction unmatched. The CDR3 is made up of 16 amino acids. The germline V gene has CDR1 SGDLS and CDR2 YYNGEE. CDR3 residues: CASSVGGAGGLNEQFF. CDR3 nucleotide sequence: TGTGCCAGCAGCGTAGGCGGAGCGGGGGGGCTCAATGAGCAGTTCTTC.

The chain carries TRBV2 and TRBJ1-1; TRBD1 agrees at 8 bases. CDR3 length: 13 residues. Germline CDR1 SNHLY, CDR2 FYNNEI. V was pared by 6 bases and J by 3 bases, with 3 bases of the junction left unmatched. CDR3 residues: CASSTDRDTEAFF. In nucleotides, the CDR3 is TGTGCCAGCAGCACGGACAGGGACACTGAAGCTTTCTTT.

The chain uses TRBV19 and TRBJ1-2; D gene uncertain. Looked up from germline, CDR1 is LNHDA and CDR2 is SQIVND (reference sequence). The V end was cut by 1 base, the J end by 4 bases, with 19 bases between. The CDR3 has 17 residues. This CDR3 reads CASSIGERTSRAYGYTF. The DNA of the CDR3 is TGTGCCAGTAGTATAGGGGAGAGGACCTCAAGGGCCTATGGCTACACCTTC.

The chain employs TRBV12-3 or TRBV12-4 and TRBJ2-6; D may be TRBD1 (5 bases). The CDR3 runs 13 residues. Deletions cut 6 bases from V and 4 bases from J, with 7 bases between. The CDR3: CASRTEGANVLTF. The CDR3 DNA follows: TGTGCCAGCAGGACAGAAGGGGCCAACGTCCTGACTTTC.

In regard to this clone: This sample includes further DNA sequences coding for the same CDR3. J is TRBJ2-5 and V is TRBV5-1; a weak D match, TRBD2 (5 bases). Per germline, CDR1 SGHRS and CDR2 YFSETQ. V was clipped by 4 bases and J by 5 bases, with 12 bases between them. The CDR3 covers 13 residues. CDR3 DNA sequence: TGCGCCAGCAGCCCAGGTGGCGGGGAGACCCAGTACTTC. As protein: CASSPGGGETQYF.

This chain connects TRBV2 to TRBJ2-1; TRBD2 agrees at 13 bases. CDR1 and CDR2 from the germline V gene are SNHLY and FYNNEI. This CDR3 region has 15 residues. The V segment lost 4 bases and the J segment 9 bases; nucleotides outside the gene matches: 6. The CDR3 spells CASSVTSGGAAEQFF. CDR3 sequence (DNA): TGTGCCAGCAGTGTTACTAGCGGGGGGGCCGCTGAGCAGTTCTTC.

The CDR3: CSVEGATNTEAFF. CDR3 coding DNA: TGCAGCGTTGAAGGGGCTACGAACACTGAAGCTTTCTTT. The chain combines TRBV29-1 with TRBJ1-1; D remains unclear. Trimming took off 1 base at V and 1 base at J, with 7 bases between the two ends. Germline V gives CDR1 SQVTM, CDR2 ANQGSEA. This CDR3 region has 13 residues.

This clone was detected only once. The chain employs TRBV5-1 and TRBJ2-3, with 13 bases identical to TRBD2. Germline V gives CDR1 SGHRS, CDR2 YFSETQ. The length of the CDR3 is 16 residues. Losses at the gene ends were 3 bases for V and 3 bases for J; bases not matched to a gene: 4. The CDR3, as DNA: TGCGCCAGCAGCTCCATGACTAGCGGGGGGACAGATACGCAGTATTTT. Protein: CASSSMTSGGTDTQYF.

The rearrangement links TRBV19 to TRBJ1-6; 7 bases match TRBD1. Trimming at V came to 10 bases and at J to 6 bases, leaving 6 bases not matched to a gene. CDR3 length: 13 residues. Germline CDR1 and CDR2: LNHDA and SQIVND (reference sequence). The CDR3 loop reads CATGQVLNSPLHF. CDR3 coding DNA: TGTGCCACCGGACAGGTACTTAATTCACCCCTCCACTTT.

This clone has only one observation. The chain couples TRBV7-2 to TRBJ2-7; unclear D gene. The CDR3 sequence is 14 residues long. Germline CDR1 SGHTA, CDR2 FQGNSA. V gave up 2 bases and J gave up 0 bases, with 8 bases separating them. CDR3 nucleotide sequence: TGTGCCAGCAGCTTATCGGGTAGCTCCTACGAGCAGTACGTC. It is translated as CASSLSGSSYEQYV.

This clone was recorded only once. The chain couples TRBV7-9 to TRBJ2-5, with TRBD1 matching over 8 bases. J lost 5 bases, V lost 5 bases, and 10 bases had no gene match. This CDR3 contains 15 residues. Germline CDR1 is SEHNR and CDR2 is FQNEAQ (reference sequence). The CDR3 DNA reads as TGTGCCAGCAGCCAAGGGACAGGCCGAGGGGAGACCCAGTACTTC. It yields the protein CASSQGTGRGETQYF.

V and J are TRBV30 and TRBJ2-7; maybe TRBD1 (7 bases). This CDR3 comprises 15 residues. In germline, CDR1 is GTSNPN, CDR2 SVGIG (reference sequence). V lost 0 bases to trimming and J lost 4 bases, with 16 bases between them. The CDR3 region has the DNA TGTGCCTGGAGTGTAGGAGGGGGCCTCCTTTACGAGCAGTACGTC. Amino acids: CAWSVGGGLLYEQYV.

A few counts support this clone. The CDR3 region has the DNA TGTGCCAGCAGTAATACTTGGACAGGCCATAGCAATCAGCCCCAGCATTTT. It specifies CASSNTWTGHSNQPQHF. This chain uses TRBV27 with TRBJ1-5; TRBD1 matches at 7 bases. Looked up from germline, CDR1 is MNHEY and CDR2 is SMNVEV (reference sequence). Trimming took 5 bases from V and 0 from J; bases not matched to a gene: 10. The CDR3 length is 17 residues.

This rearrangement joins TRBV6-2 or TRBV6-3 to TRBJ1-5; tentatively, D is TRBD1 (6 bases). The length of the CDR3 is 17 residues. CDR1 and CDR2 from the germline V gene are MNHEY and SVGEGT. The V end was cut by 2 bases, the J end by 1 base, with 15 bases between. CDR3 bases: TGTGCCAGCAGTTACAGCCAGGGGAGAGGGAGCAATCAGCCCCAGCATTTT. This codes for CASSYSQGRGSNQPQHF.

This chain joins TRBV21-1 and TRBJ2-2; no check of the table's D call, TRBD1, against the DNA was made. TRBV21-1 is recorded as a pseudogene. The CDR3 length is 15 residues. CDR3 bases: TGTGCCAGCAGCGGAACCTACAGCTACACCGGGGAGCTGTTTTTT. Protein product: CASSGTYSYTGELFF.

The V and J genes are TRBV4-1 and TRBJ2-7; 7 nucleotides agree with TRBD1. J lost 2 bases, V lost 2 bases, and 3 bases had no gene match. Germline CDR1 and CDR2: MGHRA and YSYEKL. The CDR3 length is 14 residues. CDR3 amino acids: CASSQQTGTYEQYV. The CDR3 bases are TGCGCCAGCAGCCAACAGACAGGGACCTACGAGCAGTACGTC.

This rearrangement joins TRBV7-9 to TRBJ2-1; D unclear. The V end was cut by 2 bases, the J end by 7 bases, with 12 bases between. This CDR3 region has 14 residues. From germline, CDR1 is SEHNR and CDR2 FQNEAQ (reference sequence). This CDR3 is CASSLSLSGNEQFF. The DNA of the CDR3 is TGTGCCAGCAGCTTAAGCCTCTCCGGGAATGAGCAGTTCTTC.

This clone was found once. The chain links TRBV19 to TRBJ1-1; a weak D match, TRBD1 (5 bases). V shed 6 bases and J shed 1 base, with 6 bases lying between them. Germline lookup yields CDR1 LNHDA and CDR2 SQIVND (reference sequence). This CDR3 spans 12 amino acids. CDR3 in DNA: TGTGCCAGTAGGGGGGGGAACACTGAAGCTTTCTTT. It is translated as CASRGGNTEAFF. Complete variable domain (other parts from reference TRBV19 and TRBJ1-1): DGGITQSPKYLFRKEGQNVTLSCEQNLNHDAMYWYRQDPGQGLRLIYYSQIVNDFQKGDIAEGYSVSREKKESFPLTVTSAQKNPTAFYLCASRGGNTEAFFGQGTRLTVV.

The chain combines TRBV3-1 (or the pseudogene TRBV3-2) with TRBJ1-2; 12 bases are a match to TRBD1. The CDR3 runs 15 residues. CDR1 LGHDT and CDR2 YNNKEL come from the germline V gene (reference sequence). V was pared by 6 bases and J by 2 bases, with 4 bases of the junction left unmatched. The CDR3 nucleotides are TGTGCCAGCAGGGGACAGGGGGCGCGGAACTATGGCTACACCTTC. Residues: CASRGQGARNYGYTF.

This clone came up a few times. Its ends do not fully match the called genes, so a read error is possible. This chain uses TRBV6-2 or TRBV6-3 with TRBJ2-1, with TRBD1 as a possible D gene (5 bases). The CDR3 is made up of 15 amino acids. Germline V gene data show CDR1 as MNHEY and CDR2 as SVGEGT. The DNA of the CDR3 is TGTGCCAGCAATTACAGGCGGAGCTCCTACAATGAGCAGTTCTTC. It is translated as CASNYRRSSYNEQFF.

The chain joins TRBV6-5 to TRBJ2-1, with 8 bases lining up with TRBD1. Germline CDR1 reads MNHEY; CDR2 reads SVGAGI. Trimming removed 7 bases from V and 11 bases from J; junction bases left unmatched: 7. This CDR3 is built from 12 residues. This CDR3 is CASTQGAGKQFF. The CDR3 region has the DNA TGTGCCAGCACCCAGGGGGCGGGTAAGCAGTTCTTC.

This clone was seen a few times. This sequence joins TRBV6-5 and TRBJ1-2; TRBD1 aligns across 8 bases. Germline V lookup: CDR1 MNHEY, CDR2 SVGAGI. J gave up 5 bases and V 6 bases, and 11 bases lay outside the gene matches. This CDR3 contains 15 residues. The CDR3 DNA sequence: TGTGCCAGCAGCACATCCGGACAGGGTCCGTATGGCTACACCTTC. This codes for CASSTSGQGPYGYTF.

V is TRBV30 and J is TRBJ1-2; the match to TRBD1 covers 9 bases. The CDR3 runs 14 residues. Trimming cost V 2 bases and J 8 bases; bases outside gene matches: 9. CDR1 is GTSNPN, CDR2 SVGIG, per germline (reference sequence). DNA of the CDR3: TGTGCCTGGAGTCCGCCGGGACAGGGCGGAGGCTACACCTTC. Amino acids: CAWSPPGQGGGYTF.

This chain links TRBV12-5 with TRBJ2-7; D is possibly TRBD2 (6 bases). CDR3 length: 17 amino acids. Per germline, CDR1 LGHNT and CDR2 FRNRAP. Trimming took 6 bases from V and 6 from J, leaving 27 bases between them. The CDR3 sequence: CASGEWRRLGDYGEQYV. The CDR3 coding sequence is TGTGCTAGTGGGGAGTGGAGGAGACTAGGGGATTACGGCGAGCAGTACGTC.